This T cell receptor (beta chain) comes out of a study of blood T cells in healthy people across ages. The CDR3 extends over 14 amino acids. Germline-derived CDR1 and CDR2 are SGHRS and YFSETQ. Deletions cut 7 bases from V and 1 base from J, with 14 bases between. Study-wide results and caveats: Age advanced and TCR beta diversity per million T cells fell, roughly linearly.

Alongside a J-beta primer mix, a sample-barcoded 5' primer served in a second PCR lasting about 6 to 11 cycles. TCRdb analysed the 5' RACE reads with MiXCR anew, one entry per CDR3 protein. The top ten clones hold about 2.1% of a sample with about 1.8 million distinct CDR3 sequences, around half of them seen once. A remark on this clonotype: As yet, its antigen is unknown.

The sample was blood. The clonotype was recovered from a woman between 40 and 50 years old in good health. J is TRBJ2-5 and V is TRBV5-1; possible D gene TRBD1, 6 bases. Here the CDR3 DNA reads TGCGCCAGCGGCCCCCGACAGGCCCAAGAGACCCAGTACTTC. Its protein product is CASGPRQAQETQYF.